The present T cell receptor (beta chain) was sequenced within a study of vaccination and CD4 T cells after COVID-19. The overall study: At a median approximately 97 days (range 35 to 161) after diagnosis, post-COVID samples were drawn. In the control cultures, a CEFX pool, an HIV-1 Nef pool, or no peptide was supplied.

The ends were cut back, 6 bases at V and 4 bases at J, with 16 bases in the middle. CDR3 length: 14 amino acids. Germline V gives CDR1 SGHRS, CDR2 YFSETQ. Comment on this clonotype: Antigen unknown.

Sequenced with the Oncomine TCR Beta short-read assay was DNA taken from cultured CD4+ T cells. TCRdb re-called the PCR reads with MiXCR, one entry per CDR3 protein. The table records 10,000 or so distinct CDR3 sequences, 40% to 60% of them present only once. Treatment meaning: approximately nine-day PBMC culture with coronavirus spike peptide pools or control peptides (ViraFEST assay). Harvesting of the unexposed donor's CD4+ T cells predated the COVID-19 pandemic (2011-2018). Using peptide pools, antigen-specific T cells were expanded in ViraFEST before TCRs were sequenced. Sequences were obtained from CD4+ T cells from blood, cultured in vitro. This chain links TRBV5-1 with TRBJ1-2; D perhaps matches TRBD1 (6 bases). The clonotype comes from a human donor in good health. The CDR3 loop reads CASNLGQPIYGYTF. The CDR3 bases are TGCGCCAGCAACCTCGGACAGCCCATCTATGGCTACACCTTC.